This TCR beta chain derives from a study of immune evolution from preneoplasia to lung adenocarcinoma. In the study overall: HLA loss of heterozygosity: about 7% AIS, under 19% MIA, 30% to 35% ADC, none AAH.

Histologic diagnosis was independently verified by two lung pathologists. Sequencing used immunoSEQ multiplex PCR; TCRdb keeps in-frame clones, though not all of them. The sample carries fewer than 7,500 clones, about four fifths recorded once. The source material was FFPE minimally invasive lung adenocarcinoma tissue. The sequence was obtained from a person aged 55-80 years with lung adenocarcinoma.

The CDR3 is CASSSPRSLEQFF. The CDR3 nucleotides read TGTGCCAGCAGCTCCCCTAGGTCTCTAGAGCAGTTCTTC. This sequence joins TRBV4-2 and TRBJ2-1; D unclear. With 5 bases removed from V and 10 bases from J, the gap between germline ends came to 15 bases. The CDR3 length is 13 residues. Germline loops: CDR1 LGHNA, CDR2 YNFKEQ.